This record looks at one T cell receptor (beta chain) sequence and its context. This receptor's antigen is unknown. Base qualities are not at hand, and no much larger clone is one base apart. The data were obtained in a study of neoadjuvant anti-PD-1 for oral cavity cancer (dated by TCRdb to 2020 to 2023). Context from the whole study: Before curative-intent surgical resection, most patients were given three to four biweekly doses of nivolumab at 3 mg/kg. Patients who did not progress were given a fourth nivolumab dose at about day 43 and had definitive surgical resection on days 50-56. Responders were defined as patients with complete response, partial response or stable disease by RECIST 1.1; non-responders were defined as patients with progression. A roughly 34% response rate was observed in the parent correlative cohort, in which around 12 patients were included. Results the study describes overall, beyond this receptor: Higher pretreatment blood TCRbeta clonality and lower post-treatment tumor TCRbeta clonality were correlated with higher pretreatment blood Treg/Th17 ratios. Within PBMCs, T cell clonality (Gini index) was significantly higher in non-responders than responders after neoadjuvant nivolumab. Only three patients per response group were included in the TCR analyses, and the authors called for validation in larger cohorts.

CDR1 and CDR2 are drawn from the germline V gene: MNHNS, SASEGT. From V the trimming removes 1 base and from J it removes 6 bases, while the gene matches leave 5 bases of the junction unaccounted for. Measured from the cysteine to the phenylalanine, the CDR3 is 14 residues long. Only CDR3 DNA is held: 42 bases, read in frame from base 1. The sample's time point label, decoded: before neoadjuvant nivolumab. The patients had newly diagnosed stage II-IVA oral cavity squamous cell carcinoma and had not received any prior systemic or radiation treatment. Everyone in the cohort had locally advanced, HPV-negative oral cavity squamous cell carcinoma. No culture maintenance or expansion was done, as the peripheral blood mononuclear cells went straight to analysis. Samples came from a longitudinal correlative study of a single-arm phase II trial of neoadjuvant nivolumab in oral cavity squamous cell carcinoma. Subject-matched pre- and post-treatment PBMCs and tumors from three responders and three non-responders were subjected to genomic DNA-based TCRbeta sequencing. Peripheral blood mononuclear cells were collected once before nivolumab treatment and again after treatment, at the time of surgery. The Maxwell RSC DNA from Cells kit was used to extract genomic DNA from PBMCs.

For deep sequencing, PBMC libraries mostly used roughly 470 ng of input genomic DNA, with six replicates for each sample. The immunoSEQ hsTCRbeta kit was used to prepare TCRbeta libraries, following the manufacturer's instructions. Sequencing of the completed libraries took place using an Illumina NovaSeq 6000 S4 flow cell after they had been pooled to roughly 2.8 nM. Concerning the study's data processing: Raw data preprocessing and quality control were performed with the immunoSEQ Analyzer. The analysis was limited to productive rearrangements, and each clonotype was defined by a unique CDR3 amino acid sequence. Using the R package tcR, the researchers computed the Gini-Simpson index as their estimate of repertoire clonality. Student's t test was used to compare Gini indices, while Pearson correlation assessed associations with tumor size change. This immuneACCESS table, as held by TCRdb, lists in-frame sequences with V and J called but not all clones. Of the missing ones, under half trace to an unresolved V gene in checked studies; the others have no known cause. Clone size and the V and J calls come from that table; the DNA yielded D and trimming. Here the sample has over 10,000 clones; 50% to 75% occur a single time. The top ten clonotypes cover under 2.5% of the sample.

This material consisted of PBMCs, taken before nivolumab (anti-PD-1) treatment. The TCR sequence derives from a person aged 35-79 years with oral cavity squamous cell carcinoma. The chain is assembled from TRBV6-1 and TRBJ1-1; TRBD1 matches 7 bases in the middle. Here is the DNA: TGTGCCAGCAGTGAAGTCTGGGACAGCTCTGAAGCTTTCTTT. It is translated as CASSEVWDSSEAFF.